This T cell receptor (beta chain) was recorded in a study of shared clonotypes between healthy human individuals. The CDR3 totals 16 residues. Germline assignment: CDR1 SGHAT and CDR2 FQNNGV. V was cut by 1 base and J by 2 bases, with 12 bases left in between. It was CD45RO-negative cells, positively selected for CCR7, that made up naive CD8 cells, with terminally differentiated effector memory CD45RA+ cells excluded. This clone was counted only a few times. Measured with immunoSEQ multiplex PCR; TCRdb has only the in-frame clones, and not every one. The data contain some 2,000,000 clones, roughly 95% of them seen just once; the ten biggest clones take up 1% to 1.3%.

This receptor was identified in a man younger than 35 in good health. Sequenced input: naive CD8+ T cells sorted from blood. The chain recombines TRBV11-2 with TRBJ1-5; tentatively, D is TRBD1 (6 bases). This CDR3 is CASSLGGSGGNQPQHF. Written as DNA, the CDR3 is TGTGCCAGCAGCTTAGGAGGGTCAGGGGGCAATCAGCCCCAGCATTTT.